The 5 T cell receptor beta chains below come from one sample, sequenced in a study of T cell repertoires in cytomegalovirus infection. TCRdb redid the calling of the reads with MiXCR, one entry per CDR3 protein. The sample lists about 100,000 distinct CDR3 sequences, 20% to 30% occurring once. The specimen was CD8+ T cells from PBMCs. These receptors all stem from a human donor in good health (CMV status not recorded). Some clones in this sample may be carry-over from other donors' samples.

This clonotype turned up a few times. CDR3 nucleotides: TGTGCCAGCAGCTGGGGACAGGGGACTGAAGCTTTCTTT. Its translation: CASSWGQGTEAFF. The V and J genes are TRBV11-2 and TRBJ1-1, with 10 bases that match TRBD1. V trimming: 4 bases; J trimming: 5 bases; junction bases outside the gene matches: 1. CDR1 is SGHAT, CDR2 FQNNGV, per germline. This CDR3 is 13 amino acids long.

This clonotype has a handful of counts. This chain uses TRBV6-6 with TRBJ2-1; D perhaps matches TRBD1 (5 bases). Germline loops: CDR1 MNHNY, CDR2 SVGAGI (reference sequence). The CDR3 is made up of 16 amino acids. V shed 4 bases and J shed 0 bases, with 13 bases lying between them. The CDR3, as DNA: TGTGCCAGCAGTTCAGGGAAAACGAGCTCCTACAATGAGCAGTTCTTC. Translation: CASSSGKTSSYNEQFF.

This chain joins TRBV12-3 or TRBV12-4 and TRBJ2-1, with D perhaps matching TRBD2 (5 bases). The CDR3 contains 15 residues. Trimming stripped 4 bases from V and 0 bases from J, with 10 bases between. CDR3 in DNA: TGTGCCAGCAGTTCCGGGGTTAGCTCCTACAATGAGCAGTTCTTC. As protein: CASSSGVSSYNEQFF.

This clonotype was detected ten times or more. The chain uses TRBV7-6 and TRBJ2-7, with D possibly being TRBD1 or TRBD2 (5 bases each). Germline CDR1 and CDR2: SGHVS and FNYEAQ. The CDR3 runs to 14 residues. The V and J ends lost 5 bases and 4 bases respectively, with 15 bases between them. CDR3 nucleotides: TGTGCCAGCAGCCCCGGAAGGGACGAATACGAGCAGTACTTC. This translates into CASSPGRDEYEQYF.

The chain uses TRBV6-1 and TRBJ2-1; D is perhaps TRBD2 (6 bases). Germline V gene data show CDR1 as MNHNS and CDR2 as SASEGT. The CDR3 is 16 amino acids. Trimming cost V 4 bases and J 1 base, with 14 bases left between them. This CDR3 reads CASSVGRGGSYNEQFF. The CDR3 DNA reads TGTGCCAGCAGTGTTGGCAGAGGAGGGTCCTACAATGAGCAGTTCTTC.